This T cell receptor beta chain was observed in a study of blood T cells in healthy people across ages (dated by TCRdb to about 2015). For the wider study: In model experiments, template switching captured roughly one uniquely barcoded TCR beta cDNA molecule for every two T cells. Using the same blood draw, the study looked at two additional independent replicas of 1 million unique cDNA reads for two donors, one aged 18 to 29 and the other aged 80 or older. The donors were split into four age groups: young (average approximately 16 years), middle-aged (roughly 40), aged (approximately 59) and long-lived (roughly 77). Using deep sequencing normalized with unique cDNA molecular identifiers, the study measured how TCR beta repertoire diversity changes with age. To avoid experimental bias, donors of different ages were distributed randomly across sequencing lanes.

Paper-wide results and their limitations: As age increased, observed TCR beta diversity per million T cells dropped in a roughly linear way, and a significant reduction was already evident by age 40. Because the CMV infection status of the donors was unknown, age-related changes in expanded clonotypes may potentially have been confounded. Estimates of total diversity from one million sequenced T cells were regarded as lower bounds and underestimates. Since profiling was done on bulk unsorted PBMCs, naive and antigen-experienced compartments could not be conclusively compared. Compared with the aged group, the long-lived group had more naive CD4+ T cells, fewer expanded clones and increased TCR diversity, a pattern suggesting age selection. Observed TCR beta diversity correlated strongly with the percentage of naive T cells measured by flow cytometry.

The donors were roughly 40 Caucasian individuals from Russia, aged roughly 6 to 100 years, who were systemically healthy. Around 10 milliliters of peripheral blood were drawn from each donor into EDTA-treated Vacutainer tubes. Ficoll-Paque density-gradient centrifugation was used to isolate PBMCs, with at least 6.5 million per sample. Trizol reagent was used to extract total RNA from the PBMCs, yielding at least 5.5 micrograms per sample. For every donor, an aliquot of PBMCs went through flow cytometry to measure the percentages of naive CD45RAhigh/CD27high T cells. This clonotype was observed at least ten times. Its recognized antigen is unknown. Within one base of it there is no much larger clone, and no base qualities were kept. Libraries were made using 5' RACE. TCRdb records Illumina HiSeq 2500 as the sequencer. A second PCR of 7 to 11 cycles was performed with a sample-barcoded 5' primer and a J-beta primer mix. A template-switch 5' adaptor carrying 12 random nucleotides introduced a unique molecular identifier onto each TCR beta cDNA molecule. Each sample yielded at least 3 million CDR3-containing paired-end reads. First-strand cDNA synthesis was performed from all RNA using the Mint cDNA synthesis kit, with priming by a TRBC-specific oligonucleotide. All cDNA was treated with uracil-DNA glycosylase and then went through a first 18-cycle PCR with the universal primers M1SS and BC2_uni_R. As for how the authors treated the data: Each sample was normalized by randomly selecting 1 million high-quality reads, each carrying a distinct molecular identifier. Reads with shared molecular identifiers were discarded instead of being binned into consensus sequences. CDR3 identification, clonotype clustering and error correction used MiTCR with a Q25 quality threshold and the strictest error-elimination algorithm. A nonparametric unseen species model with Euler transformation was used to estimate a lower bound on total TCR beta diversity. TCRdb cleaned the public reads at Q25 with fastp, built clones with MiXCR and kept in-frame beta chains. Rows are unified per CDR3 protein, each entry keeping the most common DNA and genes. TCRdb, not the authors, supplied the V and J calls. The sample yields hundreds of thousands of distinct CDR3 sequences; 35% to 40% were counted once. Roughly 13% of the sample is held by the ten biggest clonotypes.

V is shortened by 2 bases, J by 0 bases, and the region joining them spans 20 bases. The CDR3 has 19 amino acids, counting the end cysteine and phenylalanine. Here the CDR3 DNA is all that survives: 57 bases in frame from base 1. The receptor was isolated from a man aged 18-30 years in good health. The chain couples TRBV12-3 or TRBV12-4 to TRBJ2-1; TRBD1 might be the D gene, on 5 matching bases. Sequenced material: blood. CDR3 sequence: CASSLFTLQGRSSYNEQFF. DNA sequence: TGTGCCAGCAGTTTATTCACCCTCCAGGGCCGGAGCTCCTACAATGAGCAGTTCTTC.